The 32 T cell receptor beta chains given below trace back to one sample, sequenced in a study of T-cell memory formation after mild COVID-19. TCRdb processed the 5' RACE reads anew with MiXCR; each CDR3 protein has one entry. Here the sample spans roughly 370,000 distinct CDR3 sequences, more than 15% being singletons. Sequenced: PBMCs or a T cell subset sorted from them (not recorded which). The receptors derive from a man aged 18 to 35 who had mild COVID-19 (a few samples of this study predate the infection). Cell type and time point are not known.

This clonotype was seen more than once but under ten times. This rearrangement joins TRBV5-1 to TRBJ2-1, with TRBD2 identical over 9 bases. J lost 9 bases, V lost 5 bases, and 6 bases had no gene match. Germline V gene data show CDR1 as SGHRS and CDR2 as YFSETQ. The CDR3 runs to 13 residues. CDR3 amino acids: CASRGLAPGEQFF. The CDR3 nucleotides are TGCGCCAGCAGGGGACTAGCCCCCGGTGAGCAGTTCTTC.

The table lists this clonotype with a few counts. This sequence joins TRBV3-1 and TRBJ2-2; either TRBD1 or TRBD2 may fit D (5 bases each). This CDR3 contains 15 residues. V shed 3 bases and J shed 7 bases, with 15 bases lying between them. The germline gives CDR1 LGHDT, CDR2 YNNKEL (reference sequence). The CDR3 sequence: CASSHRDPVNGELFF. CDR3 coding DNA: TGTGCCAGCAGCCACAGGGACCCGGTTAACGGGGAGCTGTTTTTT. Variable domain in full (rest from reference TRBV3-1 and TRBJ2-2): DTAVSQTPKYLVTQMGNDKSIKCEQNLGHDTMYWYKQDSKKFLKIMFSYNNKELIINETVPNRFSPKSPDKAHLNLHINSLELGDSAVYFCASSHRDPVNGELFFGEGSRLTVL.

V usage is TRBV7-2 and J usage is TRBJ2-1; 9 positions agree with TRBD2. The CDR3 contains 16 residues. Per the germline V gene, CDR1 is SGHTA and CDR2 is FQGNSA. V dropped 6 bases and J dropped 4; count of bases not matched to a gene: 10. CDR3: CASSDGLAGNYNEQFF. CDR3 bases: TGTGCCAGCAGTGACGGCCTAGCGGGGAATTACAATGAGCAGTTCTTC.

This clonotype occurred a few times. The chain combines TRBV10-3 with TRBJ2-4; 7 bases line up with TRBD1. CDR3 length equals 16 residues. Germline values: CDR1 ENHRY, CDR2 SYGVKD. The ends lost 2 bases at V and 2 bases at J; junction bases unmatched: 6. The CDR3 DNA reads TGTGCCATCAGTGAGGCGGAGACAGGGCCCAAAAACATTCAGTACTTC. It is translated as CAISEAETGPKNIQYF.

There are a few counts of this clonotype. This chain connects TRBV20-1 to TRBJ2-3; D is uncertain. Between the trimmed V and J ends, which lost 0 bases and 11 bases, there was a span of 15 bases. CDR3 length equals 13 residues. The V gene's germline CDR1 is DFQATT and CDR2 SNEGSKA (reference sequence). CDR3 region: CSARDRKGKGQYF. DNA of the CDR3: TGCAGTGCTAGAGATCGTAAGGGAAAAGGGCAGTATTTT.

As regards this clonotype: A read error may produce the germline difference seen at one junction end. The rearrangement uses TRBV7-7 and TRBJ2-5; 10 positions match TRBD2. CDR1 is SSHAT, CDR2 FNYEAQ, per germline (reference sequence). This CDR3 has 17 amino acids. CDR3 amino acids: CASSPRKTSGVTETQYF. DNA for the CDR3: TGTGCTAGCAGCCCGAGGAAAACTAGCGGGGTAACGGAGACCCAGTACTTC.

The chain has TRBV6-5 and TRBJ2-4; 7 bases fit TRBD1. The CDR3 consists of 15 residues. The trim removed 4 bases at V and 3 bases at J, leaving 6 bases unmatched. CDR1 is MNHEY and CDR2 is SVGAGI in the germline V gene. The CDR3 loop reads CASSSPRDSKNIQYF. DNA of the CDR3: TGTGCCAGCAGTTCACCCCGGGACAGCAAAAACATTCAGTACTTC.

This chain joins TRBV24-1 and TRBJ2-3, with TRBD2 matching 7 bases. This CDR3 spans 14 amino acids. Germline-derived CDR1 and CDR2 are KGHDR and SFDVKD. V shed 9 bases, J shed 4 bases, and the junction held 9 bases outside the gene matches. This chain's CDR3 is CATQGPREADTQYF. DNA of the CDR3: TGTGCCACCCAAGGCCCTCGGGAGGCAGATACGCAGTATTTT.

The rearrangement links TRBV5-1 to TRBJ2-3; D gene uncertain. CDR1 SGHRS and CDR2 YFSETQ come from the germline V gene. The V end lost 0 bases, the J end lost 1 base, and 9 bases lay between the germline ends. The CDR3 is made up of 15 amino acids. The CDR3 is CASSLAGLGTDTQYF. The CDR3 nucleotides are TGCGCCAGCAGCTTGGCCGGGCTGGGCACAGATACGCAGTATTTT.

V usage is TRBV20-1 and J usage is TRBJ2-1; TRBD2 matches at 8 bases. Germline V gene sequence: CDR1 DFQATT, CDR2 SNEGSKA (reference sequence). The CDR3 has 14 amino acids. With 5 bases clipped from V and 4 bases from J, the junction kept 7 bases outside the gene matches. The CDR3 DNA follows: TGCAGTGCTCGTACTAGCGGCCCGTACAATGAGCAGTTCTTC. Translation: CSARTSGPYNEQFF.

The rearrangement joins TRBV11-2 to TRBJ2-3; the match to TRBD2 covers 11 bases. With 4 bases clipped from V and 2 bases from J, the junction kept 5 bases outside the gene matches. The CDR3 consists of 16 residues. Germline lookup yields CDR1 SGHAT and CDR2 FQNNGV. CDR3 sequence reads: CASSSLSGGVTDTQYF. The DNA of the CDR3 is TGTGCCAGCAGCTCCCTTAGCGGGGGGGTCACAGATACGCAGTATTTT.

In its sample, this clonotype was seen many times. V usage is TRBV10-2 and J usage is TRBJ1-5, with D hard to call. Per germline, CDR1 WSHSY and CDR2 SAAADI. V lost 2 bases to trimming and J lost 4 bases, with 9 bases between them. The CDR3 spans 14 residues. The CDR3 spells CASSESHLNQPQHF. In DNA, the CDR3 is TGCGCCAGCAGTGAGAGTCACCTTAATCAGCCCCAGCATTTT.

The sample holds a few counts of this clonotype. The gene calls are TRBV2 and TRBJ1-5; TRBD1 matches at 8 bases. There are 18 residues in the CDR3. The V gene end was trimmed by 4 bases and the J gene end by 5 bases; junction bases not matched to a gene: 16. The germline CDR1 and CDR2 sequences are SNHLY and FYNNEI. The CDR3 is CASSALPDRVRDHQPQHF. CDR3 bases: TGTGCCAGCAGTGCCCTACCGGACAGGGTCCGGGATCATCAGCCCCAGCATTTT.

The chain employs TRBV5-4 and TRBJ2-1; D gene unclear. This CDR3 region has 13 residues. Per the germline V gene, CDR1 is SGHNT and CDR2 is YYREEE (reference sequence). Between the trimmed V and J ends, which lost 4 bases and 5 bases, there was a span of 10 bases. CDR3 loop: CASSTTKDNEQFF. The CDR3 nucleotides read TGTGCCAGCAGCACCACGAAGGACAATGAGCAGTTCTTC.

V usage is TRBV6-2 or TRBV6-3 and J usage is TRBJ2-7, with D unclear. CDR3 length: 12 amino acids. Deletions cut 8 bases from V and 6 bases from J, with 14 bases between. CDR1 and CDR2 (germline): MNHEY, SVGEGT. The CDR3 nucleotides read TGTGCCAGCGGCCGCCTCGGTGGCGAGCAGTACTTC. It translates to CASGRLGGEQYF.

This clonotype was recorded a few times. This chain connects TRBV28 to TRBJ2-1; D possibly corresponds to TRBD2 (6 bases). The CDR3 covers 14 residues. Germline assignment: CDR1 MDHEN and CDR2 SYDVKM. Trimming took off 5 bases at V and 7 bases at J, with 15 bases between the two ends. The CDR3 DNA is TGTGCCAGCAGTCATGGGGCGGGGCAGAATGAGCAGTTCTTC. Translating gives CASSHGAGQNEQFF.

The V and J genes are TRBV24-1 and TRBJ1-5; D possibly corresponds to TRBD1 (5 bases). The CDR3 extends over 13 amino acids. Per germline, CDR1 KGHDR and CDR2 SFDVKD. The V gene lost 5 bases and the J gene lost 7 bases, with 11 bases spanning the gap. CDR3 in DNA: TGTGCCACCAGTGCGAGGGGTAAGCAGCCCCAGCATTTT. Its protein product is CATSARGKQPQHF.

This chain joins TRBV6-6 and TRBJ1-1, with TRBD1 identical over 7 bases. CDR1 is MNHNY, CDR2 SVGAGI, per germline (reference sequence). The CDR3 runs to 18 residues. J gave up 3 bases and V 3 bases, and 16 bases lay outside the gene matches. The CDR3 DNA sequence: TGTGCCAGCAGTTATCCCCCGAGACAGGGAAGGATCGACACTGAAGCTTTCTTT. This gives the protein CASSYPPRQGRIDTEAFF.

This clonotype appeared a few times. CDR3 sequence: CASSPRGGADTQYF. Here the CDR3 DNA reads TGTGCCAGCAGCCCGAGGGGGGGGGCAGATACGCAGTATTTT. The J gene is TRBJ2-3, the V gene TRBV5-5, with D possibly TRBD2 on 7 matching bases. The CDR3 loop spans 14 amino acids. Looked up from germline, CDR1 is SGHKS and CDR2 is YYEKEE (reference sequence). Trimming stripped 4 bases from V and 4 bases from J, with 13 bases between.

This clonotype showed up just a few times. The chain links TRBV7-9 to TRBJ2-3, with D perhaps matching TRBD2 (5 bases). The CDR3 extends over 11 amino acids. Germline V gene data show CDR1 as SEHNR and CDR2 as FQNEAQ (reference sequence). The V gene lost 2 bases and the J gene lost 14 bases, with 11 bases spanning the gap. Written as DNA, the CDR3 is TGTGCCAGCAGCTTACAGGCGGGTCCGTATTTT. Its protein is CASSLQAGPYF.

This chain uses TRBV7-2 with TRBJ1-5; no clear D. The CDR3 length is 12 residues. The germline CDR1 and CDR2 sequences are SGHTA and FQGNSA. V was cut by 4 bases and J by 6 bases, with 7 bases left in between. The CDR3 protein is CASSWAGQPQHF. CDR3 DNA: TGTGCCAGCAGCTGGGCGGGTCAGCCCCAGCATTTT.

The chain's CDR3 is CASSYLDRVRLYGYTF. The DNA for the CDR3 is TGTGCCAGCAGTTACCTGGACCGAGTCCGCCTATATGGCTACACCTTC. This rearrangement joins TRBV6-6 to TRBJ1-2; D gene ambiguous. V was trimmed by 2 bases and J by 5 bases, leaving 18 bases between them. This CDR3 region has 16 residues. The germline gives CDR1 MNHNY, CDR2 SVGAGI (reference sequence).

This clonotype was seen only a few times. This chain uses TRBV6-6 with TRBJ2-1, with 12 bases matching TRBD1. The V and J ends lost 0 bases and 10 bases, in that order; junction bases with no gene match: 7. The length of the CDR3 is 16 residues. Germline CDR1 MNHNY, CDR2 SVGAGI (reference sequence). The CDR3 here is CASSYSGTGGRGEQFF. The CDR3 DNA is TGTGCCAGCAGTTACTCCGGGACAGGGGGCCGTGGGGAGCAGTTCTTC.

The table lists this clonotype with many counts. V is TRBV18 and J is TRBJ1-1; the D is unclear. Deletions cut 0 bases from V and 0 bases from J, with 8 bases between. This CDR3 region has 15 residues. CDR1 is KGHSH, CDR2 LQKENI, per germline. CDR3 in amino acids: CASSPPLGLNTEAFF. Written as DNA, the CDR3 is TGTGCCAGCTCACCACCCTTAGGGCTGAACACTGAAGCTTTCTTT. The entire variable domain, with the rest obtained from reference TRBV18 and TRBJ1-1, is as follows: NAGVMQNPRHLVRRRGQEARLRCSPMKGHSHVYWYRQLPEEGLKFMVYLQKENIIDESGMPKERFSAEFPKEGPSILRIQQVVRGDSAAYFCASSPPLGLNTEAFFGQGTRLTVV.

A few counts support this clonotype. The CDR3 region is CASSLGGTGFSPLHF. As DNA, the CDR3 is TGTGCCAGCAGTTTAGGAGGGACAGGCTTTTCACCCCTCCACTTT. The chain has TRBV12-3 or TRBV12-4 and TRBJ1-6, with TRBD1 matching 8 bases. This CDR3 spans 15 amino acids. V shed 1 base and J 9 bases; nucleotides not matched to a gene: 5.

This clonotype was observed a few times. V usage is TRBV5-4 and J usage is TRBJ2-7; TRBD2 is a possible D gene (5 bases). Germline V lookup: CDR1 SGHNT, CDR2 YYREEE (reference sequence). V was trimmed by 0 bases and J by 0 bases, leaving 10 bases between them. This CDR3 is built from 15 residues. CDR3 sequence reads: CASSLAAGSSYEQYF. CDR3 nucleotides: TGTGCCAGCAGCTTGGCGGCGGGTAGCTCCTACGAGCAGTACTTC.

The chain has TRBV7-2 and TRBJ1-1, with 10 positions matching TRBD1. Germline CDR1 SGHTA, CDR2 FQGNSA. V trimming: 5 bases; J trimming: 1 base; junction bases outside the gene matches: 13. The CDR3 runs to 18 residues. CDR3 amino acids: CASSPLVGTGVTNTEAFF. In DNA form, the CDR3 reads TGTGCCAGCAGCCCATTAGTGGGGACAGGGGTTACGAACACTGAAGCTTTCTTT.

V gene TRBV12-3 or TRBV12-4 combines with J gene TRBJ1-3, with 9 bases aligning to TRBD1. Trimming took 3 bases from V and 1 from J; bases not matched to a gene: 1. CDR3 size: 15 residues. The CDR3 loop is CASSLGTGSGNTIYF. In DNA form, the CDR3 reads TGTGCCAGCAGTTTGGGGACAGGGTCTGGAAACACCATATATTTT.

The V and J genes are TRBV10-3 and TRBJ2-5; D is undetermined. The V end was cut by 3 bases, the J end by 5 bases, with 10 bases between. This CDR3 has 13 residues. Germline lookup yields CDR1 ENHRY and CDR2 SYGVKD. CDR3 DNA: TGTGCCATCAGTGATGTTCTCGGGGAGACCCAGTACTTC. This gives the protein CAISDVLGETQYF.

This clonotype was seen only a few times. The chain employs TRBV4-3 and TRBJ2-3; 14 nucleotides agree with TRBD2. The CDR3 totals 17 residues. Trimming took 3 bases from V and 1 from J; bases not matched to a gene: 3. Germline CDR1 LGHNA, CDR2 YSLEER. CDR3 nucleotide sequence: TGCGCCAGCAGCCAGGGACTAGCGGGGGCCCGCACAGATACGCAGTATTTT. It translates to CASSQGLAGARTDTQYF.

V and J are TRBV6-1 and TRBJ1-2, with D uncertain. The germline V gene encodes CDR1 MNHNS and CDR2 SASEGT. The ends were cut back, 3 bases at V and 8 bases at J, with 16 bases in the middle. This CDR3 is built from 14 residues. The CDR3 DNA is TGTGCCAGCAGTGAGGCCAGCCTTTATGACGGCTACACCTTC. Its protein product is CASSEASLYDGYTF.

This clonotype was seen more than once but under ten times. This chain connects TRBV20-1 to TRBJ2-3; D gene unclear. This CDR3 is 14 amino acids long. V lost 5 bases, J lost 4 bases, and 16 bases lay in between. Germline V lookup: CDR1 DFQATT, CDR2 SNEGSKA (reference sequence). The DNA for the CDR3 is TGCAGTGCTCCGACACTCCCTGGGGCAGATACGCAGTATTTT. This encodes CSAPTLPGADTQYF.